This TCR beta chain was observed in a study of Ad26.COV2.S vaccination and SARS-CoV-2 variants. Study at large: Dosing was one shot or two shots 56 days apart.

The V gene end was trimmed by 3 bases and the J gene end by 5 bases; junction bases not matched to a gene: 7. The CDR3 has 15 amino acids. CDR1 is LGHDT, CDR2 YNNKEL, per germline (reference sequence). The assay was immunoSEQ multiplex PCR, and TCRdb's table has in-frame clones only and misses some. Among 300,000 to 400,000 clones listed, 70% to 90% were seen once. The treatment denotes: some 19 received Ad26.COV2.S at low or high dose, single or two shots; about five received placebo; per-sample allocation not given. Day 63 following the first vaccine or placebo injection was when the samples were taken. This clone was observed a few times.

The V and J genes are TRBV3-1 (or the pseudogene TRBV3-2) and TRBJ1-1, with 9 bases lining up with TRBD1. The source material was peripheral blood, sampled in a trial of Ad26.COV2.S vaccine versus placebo. This TCR came from a person aged 18-65 years who received the Ad26.COV2.S COVID-19 vaccine or a placebo. The CDR3 here is CASSQYNRGRTEAFF. The DNA of the CDR3 is TGTGCCAGCAGCCAGTATAACAGGGGGCGGACTGAAGCTTTCTTT.